This T cell receptor beta chain was recovered during a study of regulatory T cells in long-lasting Graves disease. Findings and limits, study-wide: TRBV28, TRBJ1-2 and TRBJ2-5 were favored in persistent disease.

Libraries of TCR beta came from iRepertoire HTBI primers plus Arm-PCR of CDR3 regions. TCRdb fed the multiplex PCR reads into MiXCR, producing one record per CDR3 protein. The data contain 400,000 to 450,000 distinct CDR3 sequences, approximately 15% of them singletons. This clonotype was seen at least ten times. What it binds is not known. Indicated time point: newly diagnosed GD, antithyroid drugs for less than 3 months. There was RNA extracted from PBMCs, and the TCR library was made from it. Patients met American Thyroid Association criteria for Graves' disease. Trimming removed 3 bases at V and 7 bases at J, with 7 bases between. Germline loops: CDR1 MNHEY, CDR2 SVGEGT. This CDR3 is 12 amino acids long. This sample also appeared in a second study, on T cells in Graves' hyperthyroidism and ophthalmopathy.

This clonotype was obtained from a woman in her thirties with Graves disease. The sample in question was peripheral blood mononuclear cells (PBMCs), obtained at new diagnosis, from a patient treated with antithyroid drugs. V usage is TRBV6-2 or TRBV6-3 and J usage is TRBJ1-5, with D unresolved. The CDR3 bases are TGTGCCAGCAGTTATTGGGGACAGCCCCAGCATTTT. This gives the protein CASSYWGQPQHF.